These T cell receptor beta chains were read from a single sample in a study of cytomegalovirus exposure and HLA in healthy donors. The data were produced by immunoSEQ multiplex PCR, yet TCRdb's version contains in-frame clones alone and is incomplete. The sample has 200,000 or so clones, roughly 80% seen once; the top ten hold 2% to 2.5%. The sequencing sample was made of PBMCs. The receptors were gathered from a woman aged 25 to 39 in good health and CMV-seropositive. Each CDR3 is given with its conserved first and last residue. D genes are given only for firm matches. Rows may omit the clone size; those that give it use once, few, many or a size class.

V gene	clone size	D gene	J gene	CDR3 DNA	CDR3 protein
TRBV9	.	TRBD1	TRBJ2-1	TGTGCCAGCAGCTCCCGGGACAGGGCTGTCTACAATGAGCAGTTCTTC	CASSSRDRAVYNEQFF
TRBV7-2	once	.	TRBJ1-2	TGTGCCAGCAGCTTGGACATTAACTATGGCTACACCTTC	CASSLDINYGYTF
TRBV27	.	TRBD1	TRBJ2-7	TGTGCCAGCACCGCGGTCCCAGGGGGACCACTCTACGAGCAGTACTTC	CASTAVPGGPLYEQYF
TRBV9	.	TRBD1	TRBJ2-5	TGTGCCAGCAGCGTAGCCAGGGGGGAGACCCAGTACTTC	CASSVARGETQYF
TRBV19	.	TRBD1	TRBJ1-4	TGTGCCAGTAGTCTGCAAAAACGGATTCCGGGACAGGGTGGTGAAAAACTGTTTTTT	CASSLQKRIPGQGGEKLFF
TRBV7-2	.	TRBD1	TRBJ2-5	TGTGCCAGCAGCTCAGGACAGGGGAGCGTAATAGGAAACTTC	CASSSGQGSVIGNF
TRBV27	.	.	TRBJ2-3	TGTGCCAGCAGTTTATCATTCGGGTCAATTGGCACAGATACGCAGTATTTT	CASSLSFGSIGTDTQYF
TRBV9	.	TRBD2	TRBJ2-7	TGTGCCAGCAGCGTTGGTCTAGCGGGAGGAGGATACGAGCAGTACTTC	CASSVGLAGGGYEQYF
TRBV28	.	.	TRBJ2-7	TGTGCCAGCAGCGAGGTGCCGGGTGGAATAGAGCAGTACTTC	CASSEVPGGIEQYF
TRBV7-2	.	.	TRBJ1-4	TGTGCCAGCAGCTACGGGACACATGAAAAACTGTTTTTT	CASSYGTHEKLFF
TRBV2	.	TRBD2	TRBJ2-7	TGTGCCAGTAGAATAGCGGGAGGGTTCAACGAGCAGTACTTC	CASRIAGGFNEQYF
TRBV28	few	TRBD1	TRBJ2-5	TGTGCCAGCAGTTTTGGGTACAGGGGAAGGGTGGAGACCCAGTACTTC	CASSFGYRGRVETQYF
TRBV2	.	TRBD2	TRBJ2-1	TGTGCCAGCAGTGAAGCCTGGACTAGCGGGACTAGGCCGTTCTTC	CASSEAWTSGTRPFF
TRBV5-1	few	TRBD2	TRBJ2-7	TGCGCCAGCAGCCCGAGGGCGGCTAGCGGGTTACACGAGCAGTACTTC	CASSPRAASGLHEQYF
TRBV5-4	.	TRBD2	TRBJ2-1	TGTGCCAGCAGCCTTGGAGCGGGGGGGCGGAATGAGCAGTTCTTC	CASSLGAGGRNEQFF
TRBV7-2	once	TRBD2	TRBJ2-1	TGTGCCAGCAGCCGACTAGCACAAGAGCAGTTCTTC	CASSRLAQEQFF
TRBV28	.	.	TRBJ1-1	TGTGCCAGCAGTCCCCGTCGGGCAGGGGTGTTTGGCGCTGAAGCTTTCTTT	CASSPRRAGVFGAEAFF
TRBV5-1	.	TRBD1	TRBJ1-5	TGCGCCAGCAGCTTGGGGACAGGGGGTCAGCCCCAGCATTTT	CASSLGTGGQPQHF
TRBV5-4	.	.	TRBJ2-3	TGTGCCAGCAGCCAGGAGGGGGCGCGCAATACGCAGTATTTT	CASSQEGARNTQYF
TRBV27	few	TRBD2	TRBJ2-7	TGTGCCAGCAGCCGATCGGGACAGGGAACGGGACTAGCGGTCTACGAGCAGTACTTC	CASSRSGQGTGLAVYEQYF
TRBV7-9	.	TRBD1	TRBJ1-4	TGTGCCAGCAGCTTCGGACAGGGGAATGAAAAACTGTTTTTT	CASSFGQGNEKLFF
TRBV21-1	.	.	TRBJ1-1	TGTGCCAGCAGCAACGGGAGAGAAGGGACTCTGAACACTGAAGCTTTCTTT	CASSNGREGTLNTEAFF
TRBV9	few	TRBD1	TRBJ2-1	TGTGCCAGCAGCTACCAGGGGGCAGGCTACAATGAGCAGTTCTTC	CASSYQGAGYNEQFF
TRBV18	.	.	TRBJ1-1	TGTGCCAGCTCACCTGGGGGCCGAGACACTGAAGCTTTCTTT	CASSPGGRDTEAFF
TRBV11-2	once	TRBD1	TRBJ2-7	TGTGCCAGCAGCTTTGACAGGGGGCCCCTCAGGATCTCCTACGAGCAGTACTTC	CASSFDRGPLRISYEQYF
TRBV9	.	.	TRBJ2-5	TGTGCCAGCAGCCCCATCGGACTAATAGAAGAGACCCAGTACTTC	CASSPIGLIEETQYF
TRBV7-9	few	.	TRBJ1-3	TGTGCCAGCAGCTTAGCGGGGCTCCTCTCTGGAAACACCATATATTTT	CASSLAGLLSGNTIYF
TRBV19	.	.	TRBJ2-2	TGTGCCAGTGGTTGGGGCAGGACCGGGGAGCTGTTTTTT	CASGWGRTGELFF
TRBV9	.	.	TRBJ2-1	TGTGCCAGCAGCATTTCCTCTAGGTACAATGAGCAGTTCTTC	CASSISSRYNEQFF
TRBV5-8	.	.	TRBJ1-5	TGTGCCAGCAGCTGGATCCGTGGGCCAAGAGCCAATCAGCCCCAGCATTTT	CASSWIRGPRANQPQHF
TRBV18	few	TRBD1	TRBJ2-7	TGTGCCAGCTCACACAACGGGACAGGGTACGCAGAGCAGTACTTC	CASSHNGTGYAEQYF
TRBV2	.	.	TRBJ1-1	TGTGCCAGCATCGTGGCAGGGCGCATGAACACTGAAGCTTTCTTT	CASIVAGRMNTEAFF
TRBV19	once	.	TRBJ1-2	TGTGCCAGTCAGGTTGGGGCAGGCTTCGATGGCTACACCTTC	CASQVGAGFDGYTF
TRBV19	.	TRBD1	TRBJ2-7	TGTGCCAGTAGTACCCTATCCCGCTCCGGGACAGGGACTTACGAGCAGTACTTC	CASSTLSRSGTGTYEQYF
TRBV2	.	TRBD1	TRBJ1-5	TGTGCCAGCAGCGACAGGGTTTCCAATCAGCCCCAGCATTTT	CASSDRVSNQPQHF
TRBV7-9	.	.	TRBJ2-2	TGTGCCAGCAGCCCCCTCGCGCTAAGCACCGGGGAGCTGTTTTTT	CASSPLALSTGELFF
TRBV28	few	TRBD1	TRBJ1-1	TGTGCCAGCAGTTGGGGGACAGGCCGTATGATGAACACTGAAGCTTTCTTT	CASSWGTGRMMNTEAFF
TRBV30	few	TRBD1	TRBJ2-1	TGTGCCTGGATGACCCAGGGAGGGGACAGGGGGCGCAGATATGAGCAGTTCTTC	CAWMTQGGDRGRRYEQFF
TRBV5-4	few	.	TRBJ2-2	TGTGCCAGCAGCTTGGTACGCGGGGGCAACACCGGGGAGCTGTTTTTT	CASSLVRGGNTGELFF
TRBV5-1	once	.	TRBJ2-7	TGCGCCAGCAGCTTTAGCGACAACGAGCAGTACTTC	CASSFSDNEQYF
TRBV5-1	.	TRBD2	TRBJ2-1	TGCGCCAGCAGCCCCGGGACTAGCGGGAGATACAATGAGCAGTTCTTC	CASSPGTSGRYNEQFF
TRBV28	.	TRBD1	TRBJ1-1	TGTGCCAGCAGTGCACAGGGGGCATTGGACACTGAAGCTTTCTTT	CASSAQGALDTEAFF
TRBV5-3	.	.	TRBJ2-7	TGTGCCAGAAGCTTGGGAGCCCGTGACACGGCCCCCTACGAGCAGTACTTC	CARSLGARDTAPYEQYF
TRBV5-1	.	.	TRBJ2-7	TGCGCCAGCAGCTTGGAACCGGGATTGGAATCCTACGAGCAGTACTTC	CASSLEPGLESYEQYF
TRBV5-4	.	.	TRBJ1-1	TGTGCCAGCAGCTTGGGGCAGGGGTGGGTTGAAGCTTTCTTT	CASSLGQGWVEAFF
TRBV10-2	once	.	TRBJ1-1	TGCGCCAGCAGTGAGACACCCCGTGGCACTGAAGCTTTCTTT	CASSETPRGTEAFF
TRBV5-1	.	.	TRBJ2-7	TGCGCCAGCAGCATACAGGGTCTGCTCCACGAGCAGTACTTC	CASSIQGLLHEQYF
TRBV5-1	few	TRBD2	TRBJ2-3	TGCGCCAGCAGCCCTCCTAGCGGGAGAAGGTCAGATACGCAGTATTTT	CASSPPSGRRSDTQYF
TRBV6-6	.	.	TRBJ2-5	TGTGCCAGCAGTCCGGGTCAAGAGACCCAGTACTTC	CASSPGQETQYF